This T cell receptor beta chain was retrieved from a study of cytomegalovirus exposure and HLA in healthy donors. Whole-study results and caveats: In an earlier analysis, about 87% or about 30%: the productive usage of most TCR beta V segments. Associated with cytomegalovirus, according to the listing, were approximately 160 TCR beta chains. Some V segments could not be told apart, so they were left out, TRBV6-2 and TRBV6-3 among them. Later analysis suggested most CMV-associated TCR beta chains were HLA-restricted.

Per the germline V gene, CDR1 is SNHLY and CDR2 is FYNNEI. The CDR3 is made up of 16 amino acids. The V and J ends lost 7 bases and 0 bases, in that order; junction bases with no gene match: 9. The primer mix had 60 Vbeta and 13 Jbeta primers. Produced via immunoSEQ multiplex PCR; TCRdb's table is partial and in-frame only. The table includes more than 100,000 clones, around 69% detected once. In the case of this clone: Antigen specificity is unknown.

Sequenced sample: PBMCs. The J gene is TRBJ2-5, the V gene TRBV2, with 9 positions matching TRBD1. The sequence derives from a woman in her forties in good health and CMV-seropositive. CDR3 loop: CASIYGGTGNQETQYF. As DNA, the CDR3 is TGTGCCAGCATTTACGGGGGGACAGGGAACCAAGAGACCCAGTACTTC.